This T cell receptor beta chain was documented in a study of human T cells and chemical hapten exposure (dated by TCRdb to the early 2020s). Concerning the study at large: For sensitization, 2% DPC in acetone was applied to a 2 cm by 2 cm area of upper inner arm skin. Blood was sampled from patients pre-sensitization (week 0) and at 2, 6 and about 24 weeks after DPC sensitization. Throughout the approximately 23-week study period, patients were also given weekly therapeutic DPC doses on the scalp. The mostly female patient cohort included alopecia areata with under or over 50% scalp involvement, alopecia totalis and alopecia universalis. The study tracked peripheral blood TCR repertoire changes in vivo during primary and secondary sensitization to the hapten diphenylcyclopropenone (DPC) in alopecia patients. The libraries were sequenced as a pool, and the TCR yield per sample differed mostly because of small variations in library volumes within the pool. For TCR sequencing, blood came from 25 to 35 alopecia patients at anywhere from one to four time points (pre-sensitization, 2, 6 and 24 weeks). Patch testing was performed on the upper back with Finn chambers containing 0.01% DPC, and the patch tests were scored after 6 days according to International Contact Dermatitis Research Group standards. The full study reports these points: Patch test score correlated positively with the number of PT1 expanded TCRs, reaching significance at thresholds 8, 16 and 32 but not at 4. After repeated subsampling, the strength of the expansion versus patch-test correlation and the threshold at which it became significant changed. DPC sensitization did not change how many TCRs were above 1 in 1000 frequency, and no evidence was found of alterations in global repertoire structure. Significantly more large CDR3 similarity clusters were formed by expanded TCRs than by pre-sensitization or healthy control sets, consistent with antigen-driven responses. Because all patients had alopecia, a presumed autoimmune disease, the immune response of the patients might differ from that of healthy individuals.

As encoded in the germline V gene, CDR1 is KGHSH while CDR2 is LQKENI. V is pared back by 3 bases and J by 2 bases, with 17 bases lying between the germline termini. From the cysteine through the phenylalanine, the CDR3 covers 18 amino acids. The retained sequence is limited to the CDR3, 54 bases, with the frame set at the first base. Library construction relied on RACE. Instrument used: NextSeq 500. During library preparation, unique molecular identifiers were attached to individual cDNA molecules so that TCRs could be counted quantitatively and reproducibly. Both TCR alpha and TCR beta chains were sequenced from each blood RNA sample. In the authors' own workflow: The median number of TCRs per sample was around 100,000, ranging from about 23,224 to 690,600. The Decombinator software suite was used to annotate V, J and CDR3 in the TCR reads. For PS versus PT1 abundance plots, all samples were subsampled to the same number of TCRs (28,000). TCRs were defined as expanded if absent before sensitization and observed at least eight times at the 2-week time point. TCRdb handled the public reads itself, with Q25 trimming in fastp and clone calling in MiXCR, and kept productive beta chains. Under each unique CDR3 protein, matching rows form one entry showing the most common genes and DNA. TCRdb, not the authors, supplied the V and J calls. The table for this sample lists around 95,000 distinct CDR3 sequences; 10% to 11% of them were counted only once. The biggest ten clones account for about 3% of the sample.

This clonotype was seen a handful of times. Its antigen has not been determined. No per-base quality is available; no much larger clone lies one base away. In light of the paper, this sample's time point label describes: pre-sensitization, week 0. In the paper's terms, the treatment or condition label means: therapeutic diphenylcyclopropenone sensitization with weekly scalp DPC. Blood at each patch-test visit was drawn before the patch test was applied. Patients were eligible if aged 18 to 70, diagnosed with alopecia and judged suitable for DPC therapy, and pregnant patients were excluded. Unfractionated whole blood was collected in Tempus Blood RNA tubes, and total RNA was extracted from that blood.

The receptor was derived from a woman in her sixties or seventies with alopecia areata. Some clones in this sample may be carry-over from other donors' samples. The input for sequencing was whole blood, taken in connection with sensitization to the hapten diphenylcyclopropenone (DPC). The chain was built from TRBV18 and TRBJ1-6; the D gene is unclear. The sequenced DNA is TGTGCCAGCTCACCGGTGCTGAGGGCGGGAGCCTATAATTCACCCCTCCACTTT. Its protein is CASSPVLRAGAYNSPLHF.